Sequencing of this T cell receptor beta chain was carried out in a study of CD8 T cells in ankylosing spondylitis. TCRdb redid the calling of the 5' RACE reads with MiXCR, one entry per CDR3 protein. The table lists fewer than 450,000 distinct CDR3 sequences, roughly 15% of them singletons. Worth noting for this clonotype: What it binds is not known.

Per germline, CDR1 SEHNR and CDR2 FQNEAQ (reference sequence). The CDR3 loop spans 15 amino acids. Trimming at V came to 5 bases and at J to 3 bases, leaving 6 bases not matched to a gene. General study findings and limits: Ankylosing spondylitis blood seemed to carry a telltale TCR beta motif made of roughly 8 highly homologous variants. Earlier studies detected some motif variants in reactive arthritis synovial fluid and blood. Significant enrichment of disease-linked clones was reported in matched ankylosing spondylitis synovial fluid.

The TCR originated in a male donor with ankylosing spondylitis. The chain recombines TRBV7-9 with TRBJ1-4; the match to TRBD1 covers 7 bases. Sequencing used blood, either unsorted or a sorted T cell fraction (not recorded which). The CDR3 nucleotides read TGTGCCAGCAGCCCACAGGGGTGGGCTAATGAAAAACTGTTTTTT. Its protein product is CASSPQGWANEKLFF.